The next 32 T cell receptor beta chains were all read from a single sample in a study of blood T cell repertoires in COVID-19. Method: immunoSEQ multiplex PCR; TCRdb's copy keeps in-frame clones and lacks some. This sample carries 30,000 to 35,000 clones, around 82% of them seen once, and the ten largest clones take under 4.5%. The sequenced sample was peripheral blood. These receptors all come from a man aged 45-60 years with acute or convalescent COVID-19.

The genes are TRBV5-4 and TRBJ1-2; D may be TRBD1 (6 bases). CDR1 is SGHNT, CDR2 YYREEE, per germline (reference sequence). With 1 base removed from V and 6 bases from J, the gap between germline ends came to 13 bases. The CDR3 runs 14 residues. The CDR3 loop reads CASSLRGSGNGYTF. The CDR3 bases are TGTGCCAGCAGCTTGAGGGGGTCAGGGAATGGCTACACCTTC.

CDR3 residues: CATSRDLGPQETQYF. The DNA of the CDR3 is TGTGCCACCAGCAGAGATCTAGGTCCTCAAGAGACCCAGTACTTC. V usage is TRBV15 and J usage is TRBJ2-5; D gene ambiguous. The CDR3 consists of 15 residues. Trimming cost V 0 bases and J 2 bases, with 10 bases left between them. Per germline, CDR1 LNHNV and CDR2 YYDKDF (reference sequence).

The chain is built from TRBV5-1 and TRBJ2-7; 8 positions agree with TRBD1. The V gene end was trimmed by 0 bases and the J gene end by 6 bases; junction bases not matched to a gene: 5. The CDR3 covers 14 residues. In germline, CDR1 is SGHRS, CDR2 YFSETQ. CDR3 sequence reads: CASSLDLQGGEQYF. The CDR3, as DNA: TGCGCCAGCAGCTTGGATTTACAGGGGGGCGAGCAGTACTTC. Combining the CDR3 with reference TRBV5-1 and TRBJ2-7 gives the whole variable domain KAGVTQTPRYLIKTRGQQVTLSCSPISGHRSVSWYQQTPGQGLQFLFEYFSETQRNKGNFPGRFSGRQFSNSRSEMNVSTLELGDSALYLCASSLDLQGGEQYFGPGTRLTVT.

This clone has only a few counts. The chain joins TRBV28 to TRBJ1-2, with 7 bases aligning to TRBD1. V was clipped by 2 bases and J by 3 bases; unmatched bases: 3. The CDR3 consists of 14 residues. Germline lookup yields CDR1 MDHEN and CDR2 SYDVKM. CDR3 loop: CASSLRDSYYGYTF. As DNA, the CDR3 is TGTGCCAGCAGTTTAAGGGACAGCTACTATGGCTACACCTTC.

The chain carries TRBV4-1 and TRBJ1-2, with D tentatively TRBD1 (5 bases). The CDR3 runs to 14 residues. Germline lookup yields CDR1 MGHRA and CDR2 YSYEKL. Deletions cut 0 bases from V and 2 bases from J, with 7 bases between. The CDR3 bases are TGCGCCAGCAGCCAAGAACCAGGGAACTATGGCTACACCTTC. Its translation: CASSQEPGNYGYTF.

This clone was counted only a few times. The V and J genes are TRBV2 and TRBJ2-1, with D tentatively TRBD2 (6 bases). CDR1 SNHLY and CDR2 FYNNEI come from the germline V gene. V was pared by 7 bases and J by 5 bases, with 15 bases between. The CDR3 sequence is 14 residues long. CDR3: CASTRDSGHNEQFF. The CDR3 DNA follows: TGTGCCAGCACGCGGGACTCCGGCCACAATGAGCAGTTCTTC.

The rearrangement uses TRBV7-9 and TRBJ2-1, with D perhaps TRBD1 (6 bases). The V and J ends lost 1 base and 9 bases respectively, with 16 bases between them. Germline CDR1 and CDR2: SEHNR and FQNEAQ (reference sequence). This CDR3 is 15 amino acids long. CDR3 residues: CASSLDTGSVVEQFF. The CDR3 bases are TGTGCCAGCAGCTTAGATACAGGGTCCGTGGTTGAGCAGTTCTTC.

The genes are TRBV5-6 and TRBJ2-2; 8 bases agree with TRBD2. The trim removed 2 bases at V and 4 bases at J, leaving 4 bases unmatched. Germline values: CDR1 SGHDT, CDR2 YYEEEE. The CDR3 runs 15 residues. CDR3 nucleotide sequence: TGTGCCAGCAGCTTTGGCGGGGGGCGCACCGGGGAGCTGTTTTTT. Its protein product is CASSFGGGRTGELFF.

The chain uses TRBV6-1 and TRBJ1-2; 11 nucleotides align to TRBD1. CDR1 and CDR2 from the germline V gene are MNHNS and SASEGT. The CDR3 totals 17 residues. With 4 bases clipped from V and 4 bases from J, the junction kept 11 bases outside the gene matches. DNA of the CDR3: TGTGCCAGCAGTGCCATCGGACAGGGGGCCGCCGGCTATGGCTACACCTTC. Encoded protein: CASSAIGQGAAGYGYTF.

In this sample, this clone turned up once. The chain combines TRBV11-3 with TRBJ2-3, with 12 bases aligning to TRBD2. J gave up 4 bases and V 5 bases, and 7 bases lay outside the gene matches. The CDR3 loop spans 16 amino acids. Germline CDR1 and CDR2: SGHNT and YENEEA. CDR3 DNA sequence: TGTGCCAGCAGCGCTTGGACTAGCGGGGAGTCAGATACGCAGTATTTT. This encodes CASSAWTSGESDTQYF.

V usage is TRBV9 and J usage is TRBJ2-3, with 9 bases fitting TRBD1. The CDR3 spans 15 residues. J was trimmed by 6 bases and V by 2 bases; bases with no gene match: 7. The germline V gene encodes CDR1 SGDLS and CDR2 YYNGEE. The chain's CDR3 is CASSVSTGGRDTQYF. CDR3 sequence (DNA): TGTGCCAGCAGCGTTTCTACAGGGGGCCGGGATACGCAGTATTTT.

The V and J genes are TRBV6-5 and TRBJ1-1; the D is unclear. CDR1 MNHEY and CDR2 SVGAGI come from the germline V gene. The CDR3 is made up of 14 amino acids. The ends were cut back, 6 bases at V and 1 base at J, with 12 bases in the middle. The chain's CDR3 is CASRLVSGNTEAFF. CDR3 bases: TGTGCCAGCAGATTAGTATCTGGGAACACTGAAGCTTTCTTT.

The chain links TRBV6-2 or TRBV6-3 to TRBJ2-1, with D possibly being TRBD1 (5 bases). Germline-derived CDR1 and CDR2 are MNHEY and SVGEGT. The CDR3 is made up of 16 amino acids. Trimming cost V 5 bases and J 5 bases, with 19 bases left between them. CDR3 sequence: CASSEIRGRKNNEQFF. CDR3 DNA sequence: TGTGCCAGCAGTGAGATAAGGGGCCGCAAGAACAATGAGCAGTTCTTC.

V gene TRBV19 combines with J gene TRBJ2-1; 11 bases map to TRBD2. The germline CDR1 and CDR2 sequences are LNHDA and SQIVND (reference sequence). CDR3 size: 15 residues. Losses at the gene ends were 6 bases for V and 2 bases for J; bases not matched to a gene: 3. The CDR3 here is CASSPGLAAYNEQFF. The CDR3 DNA reads as TGTGCCAGTAGCCCGGGACTAGCGGCCTACAATGAGCAGTTCTTC.

The chain employs TRBV9 and TRBJ1-4; 7 nucleotides match TRBD1. Germline values: CDR1 SGDLS, CDR2 YYNGEE. V lost 0 bases, J lost 7 bases, and 6 bases stayed unmatched. CDR3 size: 15 residues. CDR3 in amino acids: CASSVDEGAGEKLFF. The CDR3 DNA sequence: TGTGCCAGCAGCGTAGATGAGGGGGCGGGTGAAAAACTGTTTTTT.

This clone was observed once. This chain connects TRBV19 to TRBJ1-5; no reliable D call. The length of the CDR3 is 13 residues. The V end lost 6 bases, the J end lost 1 base, and 7 bases lay between the germline ends. Germline V gene lookup returns CDR1 LNHDA and CDR2 SQIVND (reference sequence). The CDR3 protein is CASSSRSNQPQHF. DNA of the CDR3: TGTGCCAGTAGCTCCAGGAGCAATCAGCCCCAGCATTTT.

The V gene is TRBV9, the J gene TRBJ2-5; 9 bases map to TRBD1. The CDR3 is 16 residues long. Looked up from germline, CDR1 is SGDLS and CDR2 is YYNGEE. After removal of 0 bases from V and 1 base from J, the junction contained 4 bases not matched to a gene. This CDR3 reads CASSVAGQGVQETQYF. The CDR3 DNA reads TGTGCCAGCAGCGTAGCGGGACAGGGTGTCCAAGAGACCCAGTACTTC.

The gene calls are TRBV12-3 or TRBV12-4 and TRBJ1-5; D is unresolved. V was trimmed by 5 bases and J by 0 bases, leaving 5 bases between them. The length of the CDR3 is 13 residues. The CDR3 region is CASSRGSNQPQHF. CDR3 coding DNA: TGTGCCAGCAGTCGGGGTAGCAATCAGCCCCAGCATTTT.

V and J are TRBV19 and TRBJ1-2; D is ambiguous. Germline CDR1 LNHDA, CDR2 SQIVND (reference sequence). V was clipped by 7 bases and J by 4 bases, with 10 bases between them. CDR3 length equals 12 residues. The CDR3 sequence: CASTDISYGYTF. CDR3 sequence (DNA): TGTGCCAGTACAGACATATCCTATGGCTACACCTTC.

The chain is built from TRBV9 and TRBJ2-5; D possibly corresponds to TRBD1 (8 bases). The CDR3 runs to 15 residues. CDR1 is SGDLS and CDR2 is YYNGEE in the germline V gene. Trimming took 3 bases from V and 5 from J, leaving 17 bases between them. CDR3 residues: CASSEGGTGGETQYF. The CDR3 DNA is TGTGCCAGCAGCGAGGGAGGGACAGGAGGGGAGACCCAGTACTTC.

This clone was observed a few times. The chain links TRBV5-1 to TRBJ1-6; D may be TRBD1 (6 bases). V lost 4 bases to trimming and J lost 5 bases, with 7 bases between them. Germline CDR1 is SGHRS and CDR2 is YFSETQ. This CDR3 is built from 13 residues. The chain's CDR3 is CASSRGNNSPLHF. The CDR3 DNA follows: TGCGCCAGCAGCAGGGGGAATAATTCACCCCTCCACTTT. Variable domain in full (rest from reference TRBV5-1 and TRBJ1-6): KAGVTQTPRYLIKTRGQQVTLSCSPISGHRSVSWYQQTPGQGLQFLFEYFSETQRNKGNFPGRFSGRQFSNSRSEMNVSTLELGDSALYLCASSRGNNSPLHFGNGTRLTVT.

The chain uses TRBV7-8 and TRBJ2-1; 10 nucleotides agree with TRBD2. J gave up 3 bases and V 5 bases, and 10 bases lay outside the gene matches. CDR1 is SGHVS, CDR2 FQNEAQ, per germline. The CDR3 runs to 17 residues. The CDR3 loop reads CASSRVRIAGGYNEQFF. As DNA, the CDR3 is TGTGCCAGCAGCCGAGTAAGGATAGCGGGAGGCTACAATGAGCAGTTCTTC. Together with reference TRBV7-8 and TRBJ2-1, the CDR3 gives the full variable domain: GAGVSQSPRYKVAKRGQDVALRCDPISGHVSLFWYQQALGQGPEFLTYFQNEAQLDKSGLPSDRFFAERPEGSVSTLKIQRTQQEDSAVYLCASSRVRIAGGYNEQFFGPGTRLTVL.

The chain uses TRBV9 and TRBJ1-6; D is unresolved. The ends were cut back, 2 bases at V and 0 bases at J, with 9 bases in the middle. CDR1 is SGDLS, CDR2 YYNGEE, per germline. The CDR3 is 16 residues long. CDR3 sequence: CASSVSGSSYNSPLHF. CDR3 sequence (DNA): TGTGCCAGCAGCGTTTCTGGGAGCTCCTATAATTCACCCCTCCACTTT.

The genes are TRBV6-5 and TRBJ2-1, with 9 positions matching TRBD1. The CDR3 has 15 residues. Germline loops: CDR1 MNHEY, CDR2 SVGAGI. Trimming took 10 bases from V and 5 from J; bases not matched to a gene: 12. DNA of the CDR3: TGTGCCACCCGGGGGGACCGGGACAGGGACAATGAGCAGTTCTTC. This encodes CATRGDRDRDNEQFF.

V usage is TRBV7-9 and J usage is TRBJ1-6, with D possibly matching TRBD1 (6 bases). Germline CDR1 SEHNR, CDR2 FQNEAQ (reference sequence). This CDR3 is 16 amino acids long. The V gene lost 1 base and the J gene lost 0 bases, with 7 bases spanning the gap. The chain's CDR3 is CASSLGGGSYNSPLHF. The CDR3 coding sequence is TGTGCCAGCAGCTTAGGAGGGGGCTCCTATAATTCACCCCTCCACTTT.

The V gene is TRBV5-4, the J gene TRBJ1-2; 10 nucleotides match TRBD1. Germline V gene sequence: CDR1 SGHNT, CDR2 YYREEE (reference sequence). CDR3 length: 16 amino acids. J gave up 0 bases and V 4 bases, and 6 bases lay outside the gene matches. Here the CDR3 DNA reads TGTGCCAGCAGCGTGGGACAGGGGAAAGCTAACTATGGCTACACCTTC. Its translation: CASSVGQGKANYGYTF.

The CDR3 sequence: CASSLSGTGFFHEQYF. The CDR3 coding sequence is TGTGCCAGCAGTTTATCCGGGACAGGGTTTTTCCACGAGCAGTACTTC. The rearrangement joins TRBV27 to TRBJ2-7; 9 bases are a match to TRBD1. Trimming took 0 bases from V and 5 from J; bases not matched to a gene: 8. Per germline, CDR1 MNHEY and CDR2 SMNVEV (reference sequence). The length of the CDR3 is 16 residues.

The chain couples TRBV10-3 to TRBJ2-2, with 14 bases aligning to TRBD2. Trimming removed 11 bases from V and 1 base from J; junction bases left unmatched: 9. Germline V lookup: CDR1 ENHRY, CDR2 SYGVKD. This CDR3 contains 17 residues. CDR3 in amino acids: CALRGTSGSENTGELFF. The CDR3 DNA sequence: TGTGCCCTCCGAGGGACTAGCGGGAGCGAGAACACCGGGGAGCTGTTTTTT.

By share, this clone ranks as large. V gene TRBV28 combines with J gene TRBJ2-4; D is uncertain. The CDR3 extends over 14 amino acids. Trimming pared 8 bases from V and 0 bases from J, leaving 11 bases between. Germline V lookup: CDR1 MDHEN, CDR2 SYDVKM. CDR3 amino acids: CASGEAEAKNIQYF. The CDR3 DNA reads TGTGCCAGCGGTGAGGCCGAAGCCAAAAACATTCAGTACTTC.

This clone was seen a single time. The chain has TRBV3-1 (or the pseudogene TRBV3-2) and TRBJ1-2; D is perhaps TRBD1 (6 bases). Trimming shortened V by 2 bases and J by 6 bases, and 7 bases separated the two germline ends. CDR3 length equals 12 residues. Germline V lookup: CDR1 LGHDT, CDR2 YNNKEL (reference sequence). For the CDR3, the DNA is TGTGCCAGCAGCCAACAGGGGAATGGCTACACCTTC. Its protein product is CASSQQGNGYTF.

The genes are TRBV29-1 and TRBJ1-2; 7 nucleotides match TRBD1. This CDR3 contains 12 residues. CDR1 is SQVTM and CDR2 is ANQGSEA in the germline V gene. With V trimmed by 4 bases and J by 5 bases, 4 bases remained unmatched. CDR3: CSVGRDRYGYTF. CDR3 bases: TGCAGCGTTGGAAGGGACAGATATGGCTACACCTTC.

The chain couples TRBV11-2 to TRBJ2-5; D might be TRBD2 (5 bases). Trimming cost V 5 bases and J 5 bases, with 12 bases left between them. From germline, CDR1 is SGHAT and CDR2 FQNNGV. CDR3 length: 13 residues. Written as DNA, the CDR3 is TGTGCCAGCAGCCCCGGGGTAGCGGAGACCCAGTACTTC. Its translation is CASSPGVAETQYF. Variable domain in full (rest from reference TRBV11-2 and TRBJ2-5): EAGVAQSPRYKIIEKRQSVAFWCNPISGHATLYWYQQILGQGPKLLIQFQNNGVVDDSQLPKDRFSAERLKGVDSTLKIQPAKLEDSAVYLCASSPGVAETQYFGPGTRLLVL.